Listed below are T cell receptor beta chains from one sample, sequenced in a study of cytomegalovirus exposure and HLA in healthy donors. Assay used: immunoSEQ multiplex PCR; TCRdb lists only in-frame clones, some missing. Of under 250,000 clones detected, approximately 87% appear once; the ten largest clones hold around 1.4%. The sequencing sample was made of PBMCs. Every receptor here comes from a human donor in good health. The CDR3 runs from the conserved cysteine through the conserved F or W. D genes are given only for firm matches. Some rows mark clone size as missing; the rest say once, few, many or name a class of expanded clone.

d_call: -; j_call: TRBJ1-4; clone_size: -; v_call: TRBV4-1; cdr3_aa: CASSQVDNTNEKLFF; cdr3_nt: TGCGCCAGCAGCCAAGTGGACAATACTAATGAAAAACTGTTTTTT
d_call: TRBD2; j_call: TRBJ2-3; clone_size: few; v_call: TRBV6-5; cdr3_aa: CASRGLADTDTQYF; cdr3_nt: TGTGCCAGCAGGGGACTAGCGGACACAGATACGCAGTATTTT
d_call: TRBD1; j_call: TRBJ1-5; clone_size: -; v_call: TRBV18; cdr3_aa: CASSLSGTAGGNQPQHF; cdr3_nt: TGTGCCAGCTCACTCTCCGGGACAGCCGGGGGCAATCAGCCCCAGCATTTT
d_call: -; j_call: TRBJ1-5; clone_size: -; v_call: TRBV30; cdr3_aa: CAWDRPEQPQHF; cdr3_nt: TGTGCCTGGGACAGACCGGAGCAGCCCCAGCATTTT
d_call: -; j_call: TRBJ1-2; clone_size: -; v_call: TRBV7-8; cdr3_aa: CASSLADRWSGYTF; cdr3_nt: TGTGCCAGCAGCTTAGCAGACAGGTGGTCGGGCTACACCTTC
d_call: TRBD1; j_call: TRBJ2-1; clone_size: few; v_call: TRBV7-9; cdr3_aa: CASSRGWTGLYNEQFF; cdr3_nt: TGTGCCAGCAGCCGCGGTTGGACAGGGTTATACAATGAGCAGTTCTTC
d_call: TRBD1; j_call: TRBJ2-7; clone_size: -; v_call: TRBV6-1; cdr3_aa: CASSVTGGGFPDEQYF; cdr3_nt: TGTGCCAGCAGTGTTACAGGGGGCGGATTTCCTGACGAGCAGTACTTC
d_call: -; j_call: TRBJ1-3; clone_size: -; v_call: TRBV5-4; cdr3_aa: CASSQGGSGNTIYF; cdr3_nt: TGTGCCAGCAGCCAAGGGGGCTCTGGAAACACCATATATTTT
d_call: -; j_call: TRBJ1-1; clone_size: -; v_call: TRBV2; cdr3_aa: CASSNQDMNTEAFF; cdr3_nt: TGTGCCAGCAGTAATCAAGACATGAACACTGAAGCTTTCTTT
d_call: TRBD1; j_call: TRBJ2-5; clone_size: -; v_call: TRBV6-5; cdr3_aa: CARRQGAETQYF; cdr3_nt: TGTGCCAGGAGACAGGGGGCAGAGACCCAGTACTTC
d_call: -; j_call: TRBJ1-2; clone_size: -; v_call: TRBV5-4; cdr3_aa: CASSFRDKNYGYTF; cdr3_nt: TGTGCCAGCAGCTTCCGCGACAAGAACTATGGCTACACCTTC
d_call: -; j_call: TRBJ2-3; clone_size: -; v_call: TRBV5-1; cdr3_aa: CASSLLPQGTQYF; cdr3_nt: TGCGCCAGCAGCTTACTACCCCAGGGTACGCAGTATTTT
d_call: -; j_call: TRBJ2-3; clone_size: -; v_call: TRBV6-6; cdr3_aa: CASSYEGIGTDTQYF; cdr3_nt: TGTGCCAGCAGTTACGAGGGAATTGGCACAGATACGCAGTATTTT
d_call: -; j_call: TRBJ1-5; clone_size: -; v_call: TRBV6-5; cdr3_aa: CASRANSNQPQHF; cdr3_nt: TGTGCCAGCAGAGCCAATAGCAATCAGCCCCAGCATTTT
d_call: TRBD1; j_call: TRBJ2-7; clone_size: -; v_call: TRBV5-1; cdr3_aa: CASSQIGQGYEQYF; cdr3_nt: TGCGCCAGCAGCCAGATTGGACAGGGCTACGAGCAGTACTTC
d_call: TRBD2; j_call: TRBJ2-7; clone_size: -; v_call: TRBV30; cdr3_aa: CAWSVGLGTSGIVQYF; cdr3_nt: TGTGCCTGGAGTGTAGGACTGGGGACTAGCGGTATAGTGCAGTACTTC
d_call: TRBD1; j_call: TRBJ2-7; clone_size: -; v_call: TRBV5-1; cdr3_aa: CASNPTGQGGYEQYF; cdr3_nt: TGCGCCAGCAACCCTACGGGACAGGGCGGATACGAGCAGTACTTC
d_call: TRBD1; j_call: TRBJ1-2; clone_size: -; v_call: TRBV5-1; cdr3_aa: CASSLGQGGIYGYTF; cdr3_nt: TGCGCCAGCAGCTTGGGACAGGGAGGAATTTATGGCTACACCTTC
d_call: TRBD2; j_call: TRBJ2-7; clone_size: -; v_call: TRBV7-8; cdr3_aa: CASSLTGSGNYEQYF; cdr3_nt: TGTGCCAGCAGCTTGACCGGAAGCGGGAACTACGAGCAGTACTTC
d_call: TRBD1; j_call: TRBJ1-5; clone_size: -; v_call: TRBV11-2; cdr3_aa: CASSFDGRGYQPQHF; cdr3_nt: TGTGCCAGCAGCTTCGACGGCAGGGGGTATCAGCCCCAGCATTTT
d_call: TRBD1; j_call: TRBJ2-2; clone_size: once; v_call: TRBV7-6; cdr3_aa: CATKGTGASSPGELFF; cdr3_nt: TGTGCCACCAAGGGGACAGGGGCGAGTTCCCCCGGGGAGCTGTTTTTT
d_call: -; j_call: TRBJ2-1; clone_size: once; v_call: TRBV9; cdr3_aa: CASSPPPGDYNEQFF; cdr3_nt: TGTGCCAGCAGCCCCCCCCCAGGGGACTACAATGAGCAGTTCTTC
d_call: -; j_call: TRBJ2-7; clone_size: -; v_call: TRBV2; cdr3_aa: CASSGKGGYEQYF; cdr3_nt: TGTGCCAGTTCCGGGAAAGGGGGCTACGAGCAGTACTTC
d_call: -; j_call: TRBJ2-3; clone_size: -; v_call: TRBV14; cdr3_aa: CASSQERSLSTDTQYF; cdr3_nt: TGTGCCAGCAGCCAAGAGAGGTCCTTAAGCACAGATACGCAGTATTTT
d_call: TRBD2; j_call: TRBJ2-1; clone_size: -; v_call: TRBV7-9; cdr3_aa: CASSLQVTSGPNEQFF; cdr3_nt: TGTGCCAGCAGCCTTCAGGTGACTAGCGGCCCCAATGAGCAGTTCTTC
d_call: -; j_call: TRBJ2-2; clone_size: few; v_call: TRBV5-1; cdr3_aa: CASSLVGGSGELFF; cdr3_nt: TGCGCCAGCAGCTTGGTGGGGGGATCCGGGGAGCTGTTTTTT
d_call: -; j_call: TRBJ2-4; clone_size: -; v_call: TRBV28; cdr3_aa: CASSFLSGSGAKNIQYF; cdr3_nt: TGTGCCAGCAGTTTTCTGAGTGGGTCAGGGGCCAAAAACATTCAGTACTTC
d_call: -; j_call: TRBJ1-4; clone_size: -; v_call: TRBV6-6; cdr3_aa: CASSYSRDSEKLFF; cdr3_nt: TGTGCCAGCAGTTACTCTCGGGACTCTGAAAAACTGTTTTTT
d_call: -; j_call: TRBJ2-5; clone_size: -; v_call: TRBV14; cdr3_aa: CASSHREETQYF; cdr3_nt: TGTGCCAGCAGCCACAGGGAAGAGACCCAGTACTTC
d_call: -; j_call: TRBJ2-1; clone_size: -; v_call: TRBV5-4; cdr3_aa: CASSLVRVSEQFF; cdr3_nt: TGTGCCAGCAGCTTGGTTCGGGTTTCCGAGCAGTTCTTC
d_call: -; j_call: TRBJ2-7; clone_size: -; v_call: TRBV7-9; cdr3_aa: CSSSLDYTGLSYEQYF; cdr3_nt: TGTTCCAGCAGCTTAGATTATACAGGGTTGTCCTACGAGCAGTACTTC
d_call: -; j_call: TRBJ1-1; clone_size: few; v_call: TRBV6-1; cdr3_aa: CASSENSRNTEAFF; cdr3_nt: TGTGCCAGCAGTGAGAACTCGCGGAACACTGAAGCTTTCTTT
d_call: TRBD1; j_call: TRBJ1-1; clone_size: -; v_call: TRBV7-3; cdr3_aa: CASSLIPGQGEAFF; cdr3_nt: TGTGCCAGCAGCTTAATTCCGGGACAGGGCGAAGCTTTCTTT
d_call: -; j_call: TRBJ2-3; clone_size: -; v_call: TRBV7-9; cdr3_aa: CASSLGSLAGTDTQYF; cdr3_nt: TGTGCCAGCAGCTTAGGATCGTTGGCGGGCACAGATACGCAGTATTTT
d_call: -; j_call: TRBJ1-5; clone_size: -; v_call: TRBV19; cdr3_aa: CASSIAQGLRKQPQHF; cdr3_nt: TGTGCCAGTAGTATAGCTCAGGGGCTCAGGAAACAGCCCCAGCATTTT
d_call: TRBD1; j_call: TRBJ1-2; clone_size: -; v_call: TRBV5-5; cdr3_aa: CASSYDRGRISGYGYTF; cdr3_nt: TGTGCCAGCAGCTACGACAGGGGGCGTATTTCGGGCTATGGCTACACCTTC
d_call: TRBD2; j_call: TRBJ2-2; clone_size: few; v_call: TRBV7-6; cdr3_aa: CASSLVAGSGTAGELFF; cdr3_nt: TGTGCCAGCAGCTTGGTAGCGGGATCAGGGACCGCCGGGGAGCTGTTTTTT
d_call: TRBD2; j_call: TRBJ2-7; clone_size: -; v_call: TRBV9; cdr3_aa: CASSGGKSGGNYEQYF; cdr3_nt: TGTGCCAGCAGCGGAGGAAAGAGCGGGGGGAACTACGAGCAGTACTTC
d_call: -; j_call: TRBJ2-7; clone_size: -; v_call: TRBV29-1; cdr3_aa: CSVEGGKGTPYEQYF; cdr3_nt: TGCAGCGTTGAGGGCGGCAAAGGGACACCTTACGAGCAGTACTTC
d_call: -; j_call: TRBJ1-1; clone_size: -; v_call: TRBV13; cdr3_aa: CASSRQNTEAFF; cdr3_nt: TGTGCCAGCAGCCGACAAAACACTGAAGCTTTCTTT
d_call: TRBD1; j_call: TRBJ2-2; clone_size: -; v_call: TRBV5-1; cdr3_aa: CASSDGTGRTGELFF; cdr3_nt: TGCGCCAGCAGCGATGGGACAGGGAGAACCGGGGAGCTGTTTTTT
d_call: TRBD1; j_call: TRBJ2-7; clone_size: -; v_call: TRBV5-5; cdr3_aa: CASSRDRGLYEQYF; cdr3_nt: TGTGCCAGCAGCCGGGACAGGGGGCTCTACGAGCAGTACTTC
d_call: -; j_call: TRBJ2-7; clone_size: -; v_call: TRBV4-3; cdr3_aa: CASSQEVQGSTPYEQYF; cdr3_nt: TGCGCCAGCAGCCAAGAAGTTCAGGGTTCAACGCCCTACGAGCAGTACTTC
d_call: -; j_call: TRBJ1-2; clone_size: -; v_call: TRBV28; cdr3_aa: CASSLAGTYGYTF; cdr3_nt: TGTGCCAGCAGTTTAGCGGGAACCTATGGCTACACCTTC
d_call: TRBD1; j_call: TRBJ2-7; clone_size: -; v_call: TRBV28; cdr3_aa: CASSPRTGYEQYF; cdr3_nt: TGTGCCAGCAGTCCGAGGACAGGCTACGAGCAGTACTTC
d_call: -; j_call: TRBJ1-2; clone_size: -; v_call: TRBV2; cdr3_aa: CASRQGSYGYTF; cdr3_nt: TGTGCCAGCAGACAGGGTTCCTATGGCTACACCTTC
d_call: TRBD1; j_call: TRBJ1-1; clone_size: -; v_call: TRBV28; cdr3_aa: CASSLRDRGRAPEAFF; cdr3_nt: TGTGCCAGCAGTTTACGGGACAGGGGGCGAGCCCCTGAAGCTTTCTTT
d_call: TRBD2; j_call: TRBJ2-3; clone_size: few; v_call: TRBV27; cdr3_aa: CASKQREGSSTDTQYF; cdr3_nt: TGTGCCAGCAAGCAGCGGGAGGGATCTAGCACAGATACGCAGTATTTT
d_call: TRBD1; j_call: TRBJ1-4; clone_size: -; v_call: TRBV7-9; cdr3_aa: CSSSHGQDVETLFF; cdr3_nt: TGTTCCAGCAGTCATGGACAGGATGTAGAAACACTGTTTTTT
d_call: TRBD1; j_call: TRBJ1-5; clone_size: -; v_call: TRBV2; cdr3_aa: CASSAEAGQGEQPQHF; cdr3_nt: TGTGCCAGCAGTGCCGAAGCGGGACAGGGCGAACAGCCCCAGCATTTT
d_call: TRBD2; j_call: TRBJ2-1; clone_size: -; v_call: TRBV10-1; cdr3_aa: CASSVMASGYNEQFF; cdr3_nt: TGCGCCAGCAGTGTAATGGCTAGCGGGTACAATGAGCAGTTCTTC
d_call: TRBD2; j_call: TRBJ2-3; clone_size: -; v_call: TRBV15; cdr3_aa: CATSSRLAGWTDTQYF; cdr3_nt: TGTGCCACCAGCAGTCGACTAGCGGGGTGGACAGATACGCAGTATTTT
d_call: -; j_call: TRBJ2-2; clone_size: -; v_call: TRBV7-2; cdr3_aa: CASSSSSGGGAYGELFF; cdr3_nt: TGTGCCAGCAGCTCCTCCTCGGGAGGGGGCGCATACGGGGAGCTGTTTTTT
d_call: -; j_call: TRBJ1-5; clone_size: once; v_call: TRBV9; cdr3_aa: CASSATGYSNQPQHF; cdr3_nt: TGTGCCAGCAGCGCGACAGGATATAGCAATCAGCCCCAGCATTTT
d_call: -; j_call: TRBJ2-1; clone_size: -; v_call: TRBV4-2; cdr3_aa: CASSQVIRSSYNEQFF; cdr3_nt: TGTGCCAGCAGCCAAGTAATTCGGAGCTCCTACAATGAGCAGTTCTTC
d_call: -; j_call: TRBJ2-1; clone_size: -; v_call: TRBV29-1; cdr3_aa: CSLTVGRVYNEQFF; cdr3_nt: TGCAGCCTTACTGTCGGGCGGGTCTACAATGAGCAGTTCTTC